A single sample gave rise to the 21 T cell receptor beta chains below, sequenced in a study of regulatory T cells in long-lasting Graves disease. Time point specified: persistent/refractory GD, antithyroid drugs over 5 years with positive TRAb. TCR sequences were obtained from RNA taken from PBMCs. CDR3 regions were amplified by Arm-PCR using iRepertoire HTBI primers to build TCR beta libraries. From the multiplex PCR reads, TCRdb called clonotypes with MiXCR, one entry per CDR3 protein. The repertoire consists of under 450,000 distinct CDR3 sequences, with around 22% occurring once and the leading ten covering about a quarter. This specimen was peripheral blood mononuclear cells (PBMCs), taken when the disease was refractory, from a patient treated with antithyroid drugs. The origin of the receptors is a female donor with Graves disease.

This clonotype occurred many times. The DNA of the CDR3 is TGCAGTGCAGAAAGATGGGACAGACAAGAGACCCAGTACTTC. Translated, it gives CSAERWDRQETQYF. This chain connects TRBV29-1 to TRBJ2-5; 7 nucleotides line up with TRBD1. The germline V gene encodes CDR1 SQVTM and CDR2 ANQGSEA. The CDR3 has 14 amino acids.

In the case of this clonotype: This may arise from a read error, as a much more abundant clone is one base away. The V call is TRBV12-3 or TRBV12-4, the J call TRBJ1-5; D possibly corresponds to TRBD2 (5 bases). The end of the DNA fits TRBJ2-3 better, so the J call may be wrong. CDR3 size: 15 residues. The CDR3 is CASSPGLYEDQPQYF. In DNA, the CDR3 is TGTGCCAGCAGTCCCGGACTGTATGAGGATCAGCCCCAGTATTTT.

The chain employs TRBV30 and TRBJ2-6; no clear D gene. The V and J ends lost 2 bases and 1 base respectively, with 0 bases between them. The CDR3 has 12 residues. Germline CDR1 and CDR2: GTSNPN and SVGIG (reference sequence). The CDR3 DNA reads TGTGCCTGGAGTTCTGGGGCCAACGTCCTGACTTTC. This sequence encodes CAWSSGANVLTF. Full variable domain (remainder filled in from reference TRBV30 and TRBJ2-6): SQTIHQWPATLVQPVGSPLSLECTVEGTSNPNLYWYRQAAGRGLQLLFYSVGIGQISSEVPQNLSASRPQDRQFILSSKKLLLSDSGFYLCAWSSGANVLTFGAGSRLTVL.

This clonotype was seen only a few times. The rearrangement uses TRBV12-3 or TRBV12-4 and TRBJ2-1; perhaps D is TRBD1 or TRBD2 (6 bases each). Trimming removed 7 bases at V and 8 bases at J, with 18 bases between. The CDR3 covers 14 residues. The CDR3 reads CASTTGALSHEQFF. For the CDR3, the DNA is TGTGCCAGCACCACGGGGGCCCTCTCCCATGAGCAGTTCTTC.

This clonotype has only a few counts. The V and J genes are TRBV4-2 and TRBJ1-1; the match to TRBD1 covers 8 bases. V gave up 6 bases and J gave up 1 base; unmatched junction bases: 4. This CDR3 comprises 14 residues. Germline CDR1 and CDR2: LGHNA and YNFKEQ. The DNA for the CDR3 is TGTGCCAGCAGGCGGGGACAGGAGAACACTGAAGCTTTCTTT. The encoded protein is CASRRGQENTEAFF.

V usage is TRBV29-1 and J usage is TRBJ2-3, with D unclear. Trimming took off 7 bases at V and 1 base at J, with 18 bases between the two ends. The CDR3 runs 15 residues. In germline, CDR1 is SQVTM, CDR2 ANQGSEA. CDR3 bases: TGCAGCGCTCACCCCCGGCCCTGGGGCACAGATACGCAGTATTTT. Protein: CSAHPRPWGTDTQYF.

The rearrangement joins TRBV18 to TRBJ1-1; D gene unclear. V dropped 5 bases and J dropped 10 bases, with 32 bases sitting between them. The V gene's germline CDR1 is KGHSH and CDR2 LQKENI. The CDR3 length is 18 residues. DNA of the CDR3: TGTGCCAGCTCATCGTTGGCGACCCGGGATTATGCCGGTTCTTTAGCTTTCTTT. As protein: CASSSLATRDYAGSLAFF.

This clonotype was recorded many times. The rearrangement links TRBV28 to TRBJ2-5, with TRBD2 as a possible D gene (6 bases). V was clipped by 4 bases and J by 5 bases, with 11 bases between them. The germline gives CDR1 MDHEN, CDR2 SYDVKM. This CDR3 comprises 13 residues. The CDR3 DNA sequence: TGTGCCAGCAGTTCCGGGAGTCGGGAGACCCAGTACTTC. Amino acid sequence: CASSSGSRETQYF.

This chain joins TRBV7-2 and TRBJ2-2, with D possibly being TRBD1 (6 bases). The CDR3 totals 15 residues. Trimming shortened V by 7 bases and J by 7 bases, and 19 bases separated the two germline ends. Looked up from germline, CDR1 is SGHTA and CDR2 is FQGNSA. DNA of the CDR3: TGTGCCAGCATCAGTACAGGGATTAGGGGCGGGGAGCTGTTTTTT. Amino acid sequence: CASISTGIRGGELFF.

This clonotype was seen many times. The chain couples TRBV20-1 to TRBJ2-7, with 8 bases matching TRBD2. Trimming took 5 bases from V and 5 from J; bases not matched to a gene: 8. This CDR3 comprises 13 residues. The V gene's germline CDR1 is DFQATT and CDR2 SNEGSKA (reference sequence). The CDR3 nucleotides are TGCAGTGCTTGCGATAGCGGGGCGGACGAGCAGTACTTC. This translates into CSACDSGADEQYF.

This clonotype was seen repeatedly, ten times or more. The chain recombines TRBV11-2 with TRBJ1-4, with 7 bases that match TRBD1. CDR1 SGHAT and CDR2 FQNNGV come from the germline V gene. The CDR3 covers 15 residues. J was trimmed by 8 bases and V by 1 base; bases with no gene match: 7. The CDR3 region has the DNA TGTGCCAGCAGCTTAGTCGGTCAGGGGGGCGAAAAACTGTTTTTT. It yields the protein CASSLVGQGGEKLFF.

This clonotype was picked up many times. The rearrangement links TRBV6-5 to TRBJ1-6; possibly TRBD1 for D (5 bases). V lost 2 bases and J lost 10, with 12 bases in between. This CDR3 is 14 amino acids long. Germline CDR1 and CDR2: MNHEY and SVGAGI. The CDR3, as DNA: TGTGCCAGCAGTTACGAGGGGAACAAGTCACCCCTCCACTTT. Translating it yields CASSYEGNKSPLHF.

This clonotype was picked up many times. The rearrangement uses TRBV2 and TRBJ2-5; 7 bases fit TRBD1. Unmatched junction bases numbered 15, after V lost 6 bases and J lost 5 bases. The CDR3 length is 16 residues. The V gene's germline CDR1 is SNHLY and CDR2 FYNNEI. CDR3 region: CASRRNRGGIRETQYF. DNA of the CDR3: TGTGCCAGCAGAAGAAACAGGGGTGGGATAAGGGAGACCCAGTACTTC.

This clonotype was recorded many times. The chain couples TRBV20-1 to TRBJ2-5; D is unresolved. The germline gives CDR1 DFQATT, CDR2 SNEGSKA (reference sequence). This CDR3 region has 13 residues. Trimming stripped 2 bases from V and 5 bases from J, with 12 bases between. The CDR3 region is CSARTGEGETQYF. Written as DNA, the CDR3 is TGCAGTGCTAGAACTGGGGAAGGCGAGACCCAGTACTTC.

This clonotype occurred a few times. This chain joins TRBV4-1 and TRBJ2-3; D is perhaps TRBD2 (5 bases). The CDR3 sequence is 15 residues long. Per the germline V gene, CDR1 is MGHRA and CDR2 is YSYEKL. Trimming stripped 4 bases from V and 3 bases from J, with 14 bases between. Written as DNA, the CDR3 is TGCGCCAGCAGCCTATGGACGGGCGGGACAGATACGCAGTATTTT. This sequence encodes CASSLWTGGTDTQYF.

As for this clonotype: With a much larger clone just one base away, this may be a read error. This chain uses TRBV2 with TRBJ1-5; D might be TRBD1 (5 bases). CDR1 and CDR2 from the germline V gene are SNHLY and FYNNEI. The CDR3 length is 14 residues. The ends were cut back, 6 bases at V and 3 bases at J, with 12 bases in the middle. The CDR3, as DNA: TGTGCCAGCAGGCGGGGACTATACAATCAGCCCCAGCATTTT. Amino acid sequence: CASRRGLYNQPQHF. The full variable domain, its missing parts supplied by reference TRBV2 and TRBJ1-5, is EPEVTQTPSHQVTQMGQEVILRCVPISNHLYFYWYRQILGQKVEFLVSFYNNEISEKSEIFDDQFSVERPDGSNFTLKIRSTKLEDSAMYFCASRRGLYNQPQHFGDGTRLSIL.

This clonotype was seen ten or more times. The chain joins TRBV19 to TRBJ2-2, with 9 nucleotides matching TRBD2. With V trimmed by 5 bases and J by 2 bases, 3 bases remained unmatched. The CDR3 runs 15 residues. Germline CDR1 LNHDA, CDR2 SQIVND (reference sequence). Written as DNA, the CDR3 is TGTGCCAGTAGTTTAGCGGGAGATAACACCGGGGAGCTGTTTTTT. Translated: CASSLAGDNTGELFF.

The V gene is TRBV6-5, the J gene TRBJ2-1, with 8 bases aligning to TRBD2. CDR3 length: 14 amino acids. In germline, CDR1 is MNHEY, CDR2 SVGAGI. J gave up 8 bases and V 2 bases, and 5 bases lay outside the gene matches. In DNA, the CDR3 is TGTGCCAGCAGTTACAGGCGGGAGGTCCATGAGCAGTTCTTC. This sequence encodes CASSYRREVHEQFF.

This clonotype was detected a few times. The chain couples TRBV29-1 to TRBJ2-7, with TRBD1 matching over 8 bases. Germline CDR1 and CDR2: SQVTM and ANQGSEA. This CDR3 has 18 residues. V shed 5 bases, J shed 0 bases, and the junction held 18 bases outside the gene matches. The CDR3 DNA reads as TGCAGCGTTCCCACCGTTAGGGCAGGGGGCGGCAGCTCCTACGAGCAGTACTTC. Its translation: CSVPTVRAGGGSSYEQYF.

There are many counts of this clonotype. This chain links TRBV12-3 or TRBV12-4 with TRBJ1-5; D remains ambiguous. The V gene lost 2 bases and the J gene lost 5 bases, with 22 bases spanning the gap. This CDR3 contains 18 residues. CDR3 loop: CASSLPVYRSSEYQPQHF. In DNA, the CDR3 is TGTGCCAGCAGTTTACCCGTCTACAGATCCTCTGAGTATCAGCCCCAGCATTTT.

This chain joins TRBV28 and TRBJ2-5, with D perhaps assigned TRBD1 or TRBD2 (5 bases each). With 10 bases removed from V and 7 bases from J, the gap between germline ends came to 16 bases. This CDR3 has 12 amino acids. Germline V lookup: CDR1 MDHEN, CDR2 SYDVKM. In DNA, the CDR3 is TGTGCCATCGACCAGGGAGCCGGGACCCAGTACTTC. This sequence encodes CAIDQGAGTQYF.